This entry features one T cell receptor (beta chain) sequence. Antigen unknown. This entry comes from a study of memory CD4+ T cells and cytomegalovirus serostatus. Looking at the study overall: Of the healthy Belgian adults, several were CMV seropositive and more than 20 seronegative. Overall study findings and caveats: Each of approximately 63 CMV-associated TCRbeta sequences occurred in one to five individuals.

The sort gate was single viable CD3+CD4+CD8-CD45RO+ cells for memory CD4+ T cells. Assay used: immunoSEQ multiplex PCR; TCRdb lists only in-frame clones, some missing. The sample holds tens of thousands of clones, roughly 80% seen once. The V end lost 6 bases, the J end lost 2 bases, and 11 bases lay between the germline ends. This CDR3 comprises 13 residues. From germline, CDR1 is MNHNS and CDR2 SASEGT. V gene TRBV6-1 combines with J gene TRBJ2-7; weak D call: TRBD1 (6 bases). The sequencing input was memory CD4+ T cells from blood. This clonotype was sampled from an adult in good health and CMV-seronegative. Some clones in this sample may be carry-over from other donors' samples. The CDR3 loop is CASSQGQPYEQYF. The CDR3 nucleotides are TGTGCCAGCAGCCAGGGGCAACCCTACGAGCAGTACTTC.